This T cell receptor (beta chain) emerged from a study of cytomegalovirus exposure and HLA in healthy donors. Remarks on this clone: The antigen is not known.

Overall study findings and caveats: In a later analysis, HLA-associated beta chains showed higher expansion and lower generation probabilities than comparable chains.

13 Jbeta primers and 60 Vbeta primers were used for the PCR. Libraries were prepared by immunoSEQ multiplex PCR; TCRdb keeps only in-frame clonotypes and omits some of them. This table holds under 150,000 clones, roughly 80% found once. Germline CDR1 reads SNHLY; CDR2 reads FYNNEI. Trimming removed 6 bases at V and 0 bases at J, with 9 bases between. This CDR3 region has 14 residues. Sequencing used PBMCs. The TCR sequence derives from a woman aged 40 to 50 in good health and CMV-seropositive. The V gene is TRBV2, the J gene TRBJ1-3, with D possibly matching TRBD1 (5 bases). CDR3 DNA sequence: TGTGCCAGCAGGATAGACAGCTCTGGAAACACCATATATTTT. This translates into CASRIDSSGNTIYF.